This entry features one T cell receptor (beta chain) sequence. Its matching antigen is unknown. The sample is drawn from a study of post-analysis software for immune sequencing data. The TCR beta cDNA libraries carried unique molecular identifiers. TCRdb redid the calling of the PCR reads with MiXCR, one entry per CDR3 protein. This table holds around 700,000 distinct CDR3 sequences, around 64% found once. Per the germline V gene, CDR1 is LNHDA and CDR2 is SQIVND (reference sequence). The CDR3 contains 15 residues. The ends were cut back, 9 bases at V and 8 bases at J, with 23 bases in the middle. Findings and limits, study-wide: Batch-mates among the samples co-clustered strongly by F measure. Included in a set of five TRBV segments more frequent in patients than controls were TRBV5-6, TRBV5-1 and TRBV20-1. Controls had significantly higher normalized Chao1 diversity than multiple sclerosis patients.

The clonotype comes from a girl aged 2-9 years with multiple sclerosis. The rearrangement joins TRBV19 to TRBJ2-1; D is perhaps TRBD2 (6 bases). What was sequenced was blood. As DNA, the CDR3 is TGTGCCAGCCAAGACGGGGAGGCCCCGGCCGATGAGCAGTTCTTC. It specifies CASQDGEAPADEQFF.